The rows below give T cell receptor beta chains drawn from one sample of a study of regulatory T cells in long-lasting Graves disease. MiXCR was run by TCRdb on the multiplex PCR reads, yielding one entry per CDR3 protein. The sample includes a few hundred thousand distinct CDR3 sequences, roughly a fifth of them seen just once. This sample also appeared in a second study, on T cells in Graves' hyperthyroidism and ophthalmopathy.

The specimen comprised peripheral blood mononuclear cells (PBMCs), sampled at new diagnosis, from a patient treated with antithyroid drugs. These receptors were obtained from a woman under 40 with Graves disease. CDR3s include the opening cysteine and the closing phenylalanine or tryptophan. The D gene is left open where the match is weak. The size field is filled for only some rows; it gives once, few, many or a size class.

abundance: many
v_gene: TRBV20-1
j_gene: TRBJ1-5
d_gene: TRBD1
CDR3nt: TGCAGTGCTAGCCCTGGTGGGACAGGGCGGTACAATCAGCCCCAGCATTTT
CDR3aa: CSASPGGTGRYNQPQHF

abundance: -
v_gene: TRBV20-1
j_gene: TRBJ2-5
d_gene: TRBD1
CDR3nt: TGCAGTGCCTCTCGGGGACAGGGATTCCAAGAGACCCAGTACTTC
CDR3aa: CSASRGQGFQETQYF

abundance: many
v_gene: TRBV27
j_gene: TRBJ1-1
d_gene: -
CDR3nt: TGTGCCAGCAGTCCAATAAACAGCGGTTACACTGAAGCTTTCTTT
CDR3aa: CASSPINSGYTEAFF

abundance: many
v_gene: TRBV5-4
j_gene: TRBJ2-5
d_gene: TRBD2
CDR3nt: TGTGCCACAAGCGGACTAGCGGGAGACCCTTTCCAAGAGACCCAGTACTTC
CDR3aa: CATSGLAGDPFQETQYF

abundance: many
v_gene: TRBV28
j_gene: TRBJ1-2
d_gene: -
CDR3nt: TGTGCCAGCAGTTCCCTTAGGACTCCCCAAGGGGGTGGCTACACCTTC
CDR3aa: CASSSLRTPQGGGYTF

abundance: many
v_gene: TRBV6-1
j_gene: TRBJ2-2
d_gene: TRBD2
CDR3nt: TGTGCCAGCAGTGAACTAGCGGGGACCACCGGGGAGCTGTTTTTT
CDR3aa: CASSELAGTTGELFF

abundance: many
v_gene: TRBV3-1
j_gene: TRBJ2-5
d_gene: -
CDR3nt: TGTGCCAGCAGCCAAGATGTACTGCTCCAAGAGACCCAGTACTTC
CDR3aa: CASSQDVLLQETQYF

abundance: many
v_gene: TRBV28
j_gene: TRBJ2-7
d_gene: -
CDR3nt: TGTGCCAGCAGTTTAGGGGGCCCAGCTAACGAGCAGTACTTC
CDR3aa: CASSLGGPANEQYF

abundance: many
v_gene: TRBV19
j_gene: TRBJ2-7
d_gene: TRBD2
CDR3nt: TGTGCCAGTAGTTTCCTAGGGAGGGCCGACGAGCAGTACTTC
CDR3aa: CASSFLGRADEQYF

abundance: many
v_gene: TRBV6-1
j_gene: TRBJ1-6
d_gene: -
CDR3nt: TGTGCCAGCAGTCAAGGGTCCCATAATTCACCCCTCCACTTT
CDR3aa: CASSQGSHNSPLHF

abundance: -
v_gene: TRBV7-7
j_gene: TRBJ2-5
d_gene: TRBD2
CDR3nt: TGTGCTAGCAGCTTAAGCGGCGGGAGTGGGGAGACCCAGTACTTC
CDR3aa: CASSLSGGSGETQYF

abundance: many
v_gene: TRBV5-1
j_gene: TRBJ1-1
d_gene: -
CDR3nt: TGTGCCAGCAGCCCAGGTGGGGGGCTTCGCGCCACTGAAGCTTTCTTT
CDR3aa: CASSPGGGLRATEAFF

abundance: many
v_gene: TRBV28
j_gene: TRBJ2-1
d_gene: TRBD1
CDR3nt: TGTGCCAGCAGTTTTGCCCAGGGACAGGGGGGGAATGAGCAGTTCTTC
CDR3aa: CASSFAQGQGGNEQFF

abundance: few
v_gene: TRBV7-9
j_gene: TRBJ1-1
d_gene: -
CDR3nt: TGTGCCAGCAGCTTAGCAGGGGGGAGTACTGAAGCTTTCTTT
CDR3aa: CASSLAGGSTEAFF

abundance: -
v_gene: TRBV12-3/TRBV12-4
j_gene: TRBJ2-5
d_gene: TRBD2
CDR3nt: TGTGTCAGCAGTTTAGCGGGGGGGCCGTCCGGCCCGTACCAAGAGACCCAGTACTTC
CDR3aa: CVSSLAGGPSGPYQETQYF

abundance: many
v_gene: TRBV27
j_gene: TRBJ1-5
d_gene: -
CDR3nt: TGTGCCAGCAGCCGAAACCCGCAGGCGGGGGATCAGCCCCAGCATTTT
CDR3aa: CASSRNPQAGDQPQHF

abundance: -
v_gene: TRBV20-1
j_gene: TRBJ2-7
d_gene: -
CDR3nt: TGCAGTGCCCTAGTTAACACCTACGAGCAGTACTTC
CDR3aa: CSALVNTYEQYF

abundance: many
v_gene: TRBV13
j_gene: TRBJ2-2
d_gene: TRBD2
CDR3nt: TGTGCCAGCAGCCGATGGACCCCGCTAGCGGGGATCAATATGGGGAGCACCGGGGAGCTGTTTTTT
CDR3aa: CASSRWTPLAGINMGSTGELFF

abundance: many
v_gene: TRBV6-1
j_gene: TRBJ1-1
d_gene: -
CDR3nt: TGTGCCACCATACCTCGGACTCGCCTCGCGAGCACTGAAGCTTTCTTT
CDR3aa: CATIPRTRLASTEAFF

abundance: -
v_gene: TRBV5-1
j_gene: TRBJ2-1
d_gene: -
CDR3nt: TGCGCCAGCAGCTGGGGCAACAATGAGCAGTTCTTC
CDR3aa: CASSWGNNEQFF

abundance: many
v_gene: TRBV11-2
j_gene: TRBJ2-3
d_gene: -
CDR3nt: TGTGCCAGCAGCCCTCAGGGCGGGGGCAACACAGATACGCAGTATTTT
CDR3aa: CASSPQGGGNTDTQYF

abundance: many
v_gene: TRBV11-2
j_gene: TRBJ1-4
d_gene: -
CDR3nt: TGTGCCAGCAGCTTAGCGACAGGAATGAAAAGGGAACTGTTTTTT
CDR3aa: CASSLATGMKRELFF

abundance: many
v_gene: TRBV28
j_gene: TRBJ2-1
d_gene: -
CDR3nt: TGTGCCAGCAGCCTCACTCTGGAGCAGTTCTTC
CDR3aa: CASSLTLEQFF

abundance: many
v_gene: TRBV6-2/TRBV6-3
j_gene: TRBJ2-7
d_gene: -
CDR3nt: TGTGCCAGCAGTTACCCTCGGGGGAGCGTCGGGTACGAGCAGTACTTC
CDR3aa: CASSYPRGSVGYEQYF

abundance: -
v_gene: TRBV6-1
j_gene: TRBJ1-6
d_gene: -
CDR3nt: TGTGCCAGCAGTGCCGACAGGAATTCACCCCTCCACTTT
CDR3aa: CASSADRNSPLHF

abundance: many
v_gene: TRBV3-1
j_gene: TRBJ2-7
d_gene: -
CDR3nt: TGTGCCAGCAGCCAAGAGCAGTACTTC
CDR3aa: CASSQEQYF

abundance: few
v_gene: TRBV6-2/TRBV6-3
j_gene: TRBJ2-1
d_gene: -
CDR3nt: TGTGCCAGCAGTGAATTAAGGGTGCGGTACCAGTTCTTC
CDR3aa: CASSELRVRYQFF

abundance: many
v_gene: TRBV11-2
j_gene: TRBJ2-7
d_gene: -
CDR3nt: TGTGCCAGCAGCCGCGGACAGACCAACTACGAGCAGTACTTC
CDR3aa: CASSRGQTNYEQYF

abundance: many
v_gene: TRBV5-4
j_gene: TRBJ1-2
d_gene: TRBD1
CDR3nt: TGTGCCAGCAGCATGTACAGGGGTAAGGAACATCAGGCAGACTATGGCTACACCTTC
CDR3aa: CASSMYRGKEHQADYGYTF

abundance: -
v_gene: TRBV19
j_gene: TRBJ2-5
d_gene: -
CDR3nt: TGTGCCAGTAGTATTCGTAGCGAAGCAGGAGAGACCCAGTACTTC
CDR3aa: CASSIRSEAGETQYF

abundance: -
v_gene: TRBV4-1
j_gene: TRBJ1-2
d_gene: TRBD1
CDR3nt: TGCGCCAGCAGCCAAGGACAGGGGTATTATGGCTACACCTTC
CDR3aa: CASSQGQGYYGYTF

abundance: many
v_gene: TRBV11-3
j_gene: TRBJ2-2
d_gene: TRBD1
CDR3nt: TGTGCCAGCAGCGGAGTAAGGACAGGGGTGACCGGGGAGCTGTTTTTT
CDR3aa: CASSGVRTGVTGELFF

abundance: few
v_gene: TRBV11-3
j_gene: TRBJ2-2
d_gene: -
CDR3nt: TGTGCCAGCAGCTTGCGGAATGTCGACACCGGGGAGCTGTTTTTT
CDR3aa: CASSLRNVDTGELFF

abundance: many
v_gene: TRBV3-1
j_gene: TRBJ1-2
d_gene: -
CDR3nt: TGTGCCAGCAGCCTCCTTTGGGGGGTTTTTAGTTATGGCTACACCTTC
CDR3aa: CASSLLWGVFSYGYTF

abundance: many
v_gene: TRBV2
j_gene: TRBJ1-2
d_gene: TRBD1
CDR3nt: TGTGCCAGCAGTGACAAGGTACAGGGGATATATGGCTACACCTTC
CDR3aa: CASSDKVQGIYGYTF

abundance: many
v_gene: TRBV10-3
j_gene: TRBJ1-6
d_gene: -
CDR3nt: TGTGCCATCAAAGGGACATCGAATTCACCCCTCCACTTT
CDR3aa: CAIKGTSNSPLHF

abundance: many
v_gene: TRBV28
j_gene: TRBJ2-4
d_gene: -
CDR3nt: TGTGCCAGCAGTTCTCCCTCCGGGACTGAGGGGAACATTCAGTACTTC
CDR3aa: CASSSPSGTEGNIQYF

abundance: -
v_gene: TRBV5-1
j_gene: TRBJ1-1
d_gene: -
CDR3nt: TGCGTCAGCAGCTTGGTGGCAGGACCGAACACTGAAGCTTTCTTT
CDR3aa: CVSSLVAGPNTEAFF

abundance: -
v_gene: TRBV28
j_gene: TRBJ1-6
d_gene: TRBD1
CDR3nt: TGTGCCAGCAGAAGGACAGGAGATTATAATTCACCCCTCCACTTT
CDR3aa: CASRRTGDYNSPLHF

abundance: -
v_gene: TRBV19
j_gene: TRBJ2-7
d_gene: TRBD1
CDR3nt: TGTGCCAGTAGTACCCTAAGCCCGACAGGGGGGTACGAGCAGTACTTC
CDR3aa: CASSTLSPTGGYEQYF

abundance: many
v_gene: TRBV20-1
j_gene: TRBJ1-2
d_gene: -
CDR3nt: TGCAGTGCTAATTCCCTGGGGGGATCCGGTGGCTACACCTTC
CDR3aa: CSANSLGGSGGYTF

abundance: many
v_gene: TRBV12-3/TRBV12-4
j_gene: TRBJ1-4
d_gene: TRBD1
CDR3nt: TGTGCCAGTTACGACAGGGGTGAAAAACTGTTTTTT
CDR3aa: CASYDRGEKLFF

abundance: -
v_gene: TRBV6-1
j_gene: TRBJ2-4
d_gene: -
CDR3nt: TGTGCCAGCAGACCCGGTATGGCCCCGAGCGCCAAAAACATTCAGTACTTC
CDR3aa: CASRPGMAPSAKNIQYF

abundance: few
v_gene: TRBV7-9
j_gene: TRBJ1-3
d_gene: TRBD1
CDR3nt: TGTGCCAGCAGCTCGACAGGGGGGGAGGACACCATATATTTT
CDR3aa: CASSSTGGEDTIYF

abundance: many
v_gene: TRBV6-1
j_gene: TRBJ1-5
d_gene: TRBD1
CDR3nt: TGTGCCAGCAGTGCCAAAGCCGATACAGGGGTGCGCGGTCAGCCCCAGCATTTT
CDR3aa: CASSAKADTGVRGQPQHF

abundance: many
v_gene: TRBV7-9
j_gene: TRBJ1-1
d_gene: -
CDR3nt: TGTGCCAGCAGCTTACCCCAGAACACTGAAGCTTTCTTT
CDR3aa: CASSLPQNTEAFF

abundance: many
v_gene: TRBV30
j_gene: TRBJ2-5
d_gene: -
CDR3nt: TGTGCCTCGGAGGCGCCAGCCCAAGAGACCCAGTACTTC
CDR3aa: CASEAPAQETQYF

abundance: many
v_gene: TRBV9
j_gene: TRBJ2-3
d_gene: -
CDR3nt: TGTGCCAGCAGCGTAATTGGGGGGGGGGCCGGAGATACGCAGTATTTT
CDR3aa: CASSVIGGGAGDTQYF

abundance: many
v_gene: TRBV28
j_gene: TRBJ2-7
d_gene: -
CDR3nt: TGTGCCAGCACCCGGGACCTAGCTGAGCAGTACTTC
CDR3aa: CASTRDLAEQYF

abundance: many
v_gene: TRBV27
j_gene: TRBJ1-5
d_gene: TRBD1
CDR3nt: TGTGCCAGCAGTTTATCCGGGACAGGGGGCGTTGTTCAGCCCCAGCATTTT
CDR3aa: CASSLSGTGGVVQPQHF

abundance: few
v_gene: TRBV5-1
j_gene: TRBJ2-7
d_gene: TRBD1
CDR3nt: TGCGCCAGCAGCTTCGGGACAGGGGAGCACGAGCAGTACTTC
CDR3aa: CASSFGTGEHEQYF

abundance: many
v_gene: TRBV28
j_gene: TRBJ2-5
d_gene: -
CDR3nt: TGTGCCAGCAGTCCTGAGGGTTGGGAGACCCAGTACTTC
CDR3aa: CASSPEGWETQYF